Listed below are T cell receptor beta chains from one sample, sequenced in a study of blood T cells in healthy people across ages. In TCRdb, the 5' RACE reads were re-called with MiXCR into one record per CDR3 protein. The data show under 1 million distinct CDR3 sequences, with approximately 48% seen just once and roughly 18% held by the top ten. Source material: blood. These receptors originate from a man between 60 and 70 years old in good health. The CDR3 runs from the conserved cysteine through the conserved F or W. The D gene is left open where the match is weak. Some rows mark clone size as missing; the rest say once, few, many or name a class of expanded clone.

NA	TRBV7-2	TRBD1	TRBJ2-2	TGTGCCAGCAGGGGAGACAGGGGGCAGGTCGGGGAGCTGTTTTTT	CASRGDRGQVGELFF
NA	TRBV30	NA	TRBJ1-5	TGTGCCTGGAGTCTGACAGTGGGGAATCAGCCCCAGCATTTT	CAWSLTVGNQPQHF
few	TRBV12-3/TRBV12-4	NA	TRBJ2-7	TGTGCCAGCAGACTTTTTCGGGACACAGAAGGACTCTCCTACGAGCAGTACTTC	CASRLFRDTEGLSYEQYF
NA	TRBV6-1	NA	TRBJ2-3	TGTGCCAGCAGTGAAACTGCTAGCCTTGGTACGCAGTATTTT	CASSETASLGTQYF
NA	TRBV20-1	NA	TRBJ1-2	TGCAGCCTCCGGGGCCTCGACTATGGCTACACCTTC	CSLRGLDYGYTF
few	TRBV4-3	TRBD2	TRBJ2-3	TGCGCCAGCAGCCTCTGGGCGGGGGTAGGGGCAGATACGCAGTATTTT	CASSLWAGVGADTQYF
NA	TRBV9	TRBD2	TRBJ2-2	TGTGCCAGCAGCGCTGTTGCGGGGGGTACCGGGGAGCTGTTTTTT	CASSAVAGGTGELFF
NA	TRBV5-6	TRBD1	TRBJ2-7	TGTGCCAGCAGCTTGGGTGGACAGGCGGTCTACGAGCAGTACTTC	CASSLGGQAVYEQYF
NA	TRBV7-2	NA	TRBJ2-7	TGTGCCAGCAGCCCGTGGGTTAGCTCCTACGAGCAGTACTTC	CASSPWVSSYEQYF
few	TRBV15	NA	TRBJ2-1	TGTGCCACCAGCAGGGCCGTGTACAATGAGCAGTTCTTC	CATSRAVYNEQFF
NA	TRBV7-6	TRBD2	TRBJ2-1	TGTGCCAGCAGCCGTGAGACTAGCGCCTCCAATCAGCAGTTCTTC	CASSRETSASNQQFF
NA	TRBV7-9	NA	TRBJ2-5	TGTGCCAGCAGAGTAGCCGGTGAGCAGTACTTC	CASRVAGEQYF
NA	TRBV3-1	NA	TRBJ1-1	TGTGCCAGCAGCCAGGGGAACACTGAAGCTTTCTTT	CASSQGNTEAFF
once	TRBV4-3	NA	TRBJ2-7	TGCGCCAGCAGCCGAGATCCCTCTCGACAGTACGAGCAGTACTTC	CASSRDPSRQYEQYF
few	TRBV4-1	NA	TRBJ1-5	TGCGCCAGCAGCCAAGATCACAACAGCAATCAGCCCCAGCATTTT	CASSQDHNSNQPQHF
once	TRBV6-6	NA	TRBJ2-7	TGTGCCAGCACTAAAAGAGGGGGGGATTACAATGAGCAGTACTTC	CASTKRGGDYNEQYF
NA	TRBV7-8	NA	TRBJ2-5	TGTGCCCGCAGTTCTCTTCGGGAGACCCAGTACTTC	CARSSLRETQYF
few	TRBV20-1	NA	TRBJ2-1	TGCAGTGCTAAGAGGGCAGGGGGGGCCCGGGATGAGCAGTTCTTC	CSAKRAGGARDEQFF
NA	TRBV12-3/TRBV12-4	NA	TRBJ2-3	TGTGCCAGCAGTTTCGAGCGAGTAGATACGCAGTATTTT	CASSFERVDTQYF
few	TRBV4-1	NA	TRBJ2-7	TGCGCCAGCAGCCGGGGGCCCCTGGCCTACGAGCAGTACTTC	CASSRGPLAYEQYF
few	TRBV10-3	NA	TRBJ2-3	TGTGCCATCAGTGAGTCTACCTGGGCAGATACGCAGTATTTT	CAISESTWADTQYF
NA	TRBV25-1	TRBD1	TRBJ2-3	TGTGCCAGCAGTAACAGACAGGGATCAGATACGCAGTATTTT	CASSNRQGSDTQYF
NA	TRBV20-1	NA	TRBJ2-3	TGCAGTGCCGCTAGTTCTACTAGCTGGAGCACAGATACGCAGTATTTT	CSAASSTSWSTDTQYF
NA	TRBV6-2/TRBV6-3	NA	TRBJ2-6	TGTGCCAGCAGTTTGAACAGAGGGTTCTCTGGGGCCAACGTCCTGACTTTC	CASSLNRGFSGANVLTF
few	TRBV20-1	TRBD2	TRBJ2-1	TGCAGTGCTAGAGGGCGACTAGCGGAGGTCCTTGTTTGGAATGAGCAGTTCTTC	CSARGRLAEVLVWNEQFF
few	TRBV6-2/TRBV6-3	NA	TRBJ1-6	TGTGCCAGCAGCTCGGGACCCCCGAATTCACCCCTCCACTTT	CASSSGPPNSPLHF
NA	TRBV7-8	NA	TRBJ2-2	TGTGCCAGCAGCTTAGAACGGTGGGGCGGGCGTCGGGAGCTGTTTTTT	CASSLERWGGRRELFF
many	TRBV6-5	TRBD2	TRBJ2-1	TGTGCCAGCAGAACCCCTAGCGGAGCAAACAATGAGCAGTTCTTC	CASRTPSGANNEQFF
few	TRBV3-1	NA	TRBJ2-3	TGTGCCAGCAGCAAAGTGCACGCAGATACGCAGTATTTT	CASSKVHADTQYF
few	TRBV2	NA	TRBJ2-5	TGTGCCAGCAGGACGAAAGAGACCCAGTACTTC	CASRTKETQYF
few	TRBV4-3	NA	TRBJ2-5	TGCGCCAGCAGCCTAGAGTTGTCCCTACAAGGGGCGCTGGAGACCCAGTACTTC	CASSLELSLQGALETQYF
few	TRBV7-3	NA	TRBJ2-3	TGTGCCAGCAGCCCAGAACCCACAGATACGCAGTATTTT	CASSPEPTDTQYF
few	TRBV2	NA	TRBJ2-1	TGTGCCAGCAGTGATGAGCAGTTCTTC	CASSDEQFF
few	TRBV7-2	TRBD2	TRBJ2-7	TGTGCCAGCAGCGCCTCTAGCGGGGCCACCTACGAGCAGTACTTC	CASSASSGATYEQYF
few	TRBV7-2	TRBD1	TRBJ1-6	TGTGCCAGCAGCTTAGAGACAGGGGTAGGGGATTCACCCCTCCACTTT	CASSLETGVGDSPLHF
few	TRBV29-1	NA	TRBJ1-2	TGCAGCGCCTGGGGCACCTATGGCTACACCTTC	CSAWGTYGYTF
NA	TRBV12-5	NA	TRBJ1-5	TGTGCTAGTGCTGAACTTATCGTTTCGGGCGCCCAGCATTTT	CASAELIVSGAQHF
NA	TRBV28	NA	TRBJ1-2	TGTGCCAGCAGTTTGGAAGGGGGGGGACTAAACTATGGCTACACCTTC	CASSLEGGGLNYGYTF
NA	TRBV15	NA	TRBJ2-3	TGTGCCACCAGCAGGGGGACAAGTCCTAGCACAGATACGCAGTATTTT	CATSRGTSPSTDTQYF
many	TRBV7-8	TRBD2	TRBJ2-3	TGTGCCAGCAGCTCCAAACTGATAGCGGGGGGGCTGGGCACAGATACGCAGTATTTT	CASSSKLIAGGLGTDTQYF
NA	TRBV6-2/TRBV6-3	NA	TRBJ2-3	TGTGCCAGCAGTTACTCGCCGAGAAGGGAAAATACGCAGTATTTT	CASSYSPRRENTQYF
many	TRBV20-1	NA	TRBJ2-3	TGCAGTGCTAGTCATCAGAGCGGCACAGATACGCAGTATTTT	CSASHQSGTDTQYF
NA	TRBV29-1	NA	TRBJ2-1	TGCAGCGTTGAACCTCTCAACAATGAGCAGTTCTTC	CSVEPLNNEQFF
many	TRBV7-3	TRBD2	TRBJ2-6	TGTGCCAGCAGTCGGGGGGGCTCTGGGGCCAACGTCCTGACTTTC	CASSRGGSGANVLTF
few	TRBV20-1	NA	TRBJ2-7	TGCAGTATGGGTTGGGAGTCCTACGAGCAGTACTTC	CSMGWESYEQYF
NA	TRBV7-2	NA	TRBJ1-6	TGTGCCAGCAGCTTAGCCCTTCGAGGTTCACCCCTCCACTTT	CASSLALRGSPLHF